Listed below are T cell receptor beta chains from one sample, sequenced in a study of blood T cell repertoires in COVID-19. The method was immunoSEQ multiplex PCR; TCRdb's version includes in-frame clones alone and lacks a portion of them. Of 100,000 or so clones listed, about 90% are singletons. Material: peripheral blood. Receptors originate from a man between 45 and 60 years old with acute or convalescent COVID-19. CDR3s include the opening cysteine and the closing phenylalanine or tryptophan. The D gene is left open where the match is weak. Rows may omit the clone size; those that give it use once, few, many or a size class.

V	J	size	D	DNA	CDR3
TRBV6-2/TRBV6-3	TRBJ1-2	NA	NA	TGTGCCAGCAGTTACTCCGGGGGAGGCTATGGCTACACCTTC	CASSYSGGGYGYTF
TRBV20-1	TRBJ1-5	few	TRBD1	TGCAGTGCTAGTCCCACAGGGGCGCCGGGACAGCCCCAGCATTTT	CSASPTGAPGQPQHF
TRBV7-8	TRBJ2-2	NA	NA	TGTGCCAGCAGCCTAGACCAAACCAGGGGGGAGCTGTTTTTT	CASSLDQTRGELFF
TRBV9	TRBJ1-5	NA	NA	TGTGCCAGCAGCGTAGACAGTGATAGCAATCAGCCCCAGCATTTT	CASSVDSDSNQPQHF
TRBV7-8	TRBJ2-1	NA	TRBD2	TGTGCCAGCAGCACGGGACTAGCGGGGGGCCCCTCCTACAATGAGCAGTTCTTC	CASSTGLAGGPSYNEQFF
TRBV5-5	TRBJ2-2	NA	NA	TGTGCCAGCAGCCTTACAGGGCCGGGCACCGGGGAGCTGTTTTTT	CASSLTGPGTGELFF
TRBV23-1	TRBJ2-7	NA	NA	TGCGCCAGCAGTCGAACGGCGGCCCTCTACGAGCAGTACTTC	CASSRTAALYEQYF
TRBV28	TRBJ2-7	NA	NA	TGTGCCAGCAGTTTAACTGGGACACCCCGAGAGCAGTACTTC	CASSLTGTPREQYF
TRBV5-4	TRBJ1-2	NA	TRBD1	TGTGCCAGCAGCTGGGGACAGGGAGTCGACTATGGCTACACCTTC	CASSWGQGVDYGYTF
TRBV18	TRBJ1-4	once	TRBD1	TGTGCCAGCTCACCAAATCAAGACAGGGGTGAAAAACTGTTTTTT	CASSPNQDRGEKLFF
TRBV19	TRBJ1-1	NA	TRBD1	TGTGCCAGTTCGAGACAGGGGCGCCGCACTGAAGCTTTCTTT	CASSRQGRRTEAFF
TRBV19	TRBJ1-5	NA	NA	TGTGCCAGTTACCCCAGTAATAGCAATCAGCCCCAGCATTTT	CASYPSNSNQPQHF
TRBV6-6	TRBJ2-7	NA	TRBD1	TGTGCCAGCAGTGGACAGGGAGGCGGCTACGAGCAGTACTTC	CASSGQGGGYEQYF
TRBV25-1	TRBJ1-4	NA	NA	TGTGCCAGCAACAGGGAGTATGAAAAACTGTTTTTT	CASNREYEKLFF
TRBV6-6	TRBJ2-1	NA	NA	TGTGCCAGCAGTTACTCCGGGGATGAGCAGTTCTTC	CASSYSGDEQFF
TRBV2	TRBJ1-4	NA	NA	TGTGCCAGCATTGTGGGGAGTGAAAAACTGTTTTTT	CASIVGSEKLFF
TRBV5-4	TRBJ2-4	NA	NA	TGTGCCAGCAGATTCGACAGTACGGACATTCAGTACTTC	CASRFDSTDIQYF
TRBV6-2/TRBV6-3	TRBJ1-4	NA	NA	TGTGCCAGCAGCTTATCCGGGACACCCAAACTGTTTTTT	CASSLSGTPKLFF
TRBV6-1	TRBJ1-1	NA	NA	TGTGCCAGCAGTGATTGGGGAGGGGGGGCGAGTCGGACTGAAGCTTTCTTT	CASSDWGGGASRTEAFF
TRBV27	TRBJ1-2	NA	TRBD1	TGTGCCAGCAGTACCCGGACAGGGCACGGCTACACCTTC	CASSTRTGHGYTF
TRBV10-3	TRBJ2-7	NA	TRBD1	TGTGCCATCAGTCAGGACAGGCGAAAATCCTACGAGCAGTACTTC	CAISQDRRKSYEQYF
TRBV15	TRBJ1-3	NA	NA	TGTGCCACCAGCAGAGAAACCAGGGTATCTGGAAACACCATATATTTT	CATSRETRVSGNTIYF
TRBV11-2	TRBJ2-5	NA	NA	TGTGCCAGCAGACTAGTGGGAGAGACCCAGTACTTC	CASRLVGETQYF
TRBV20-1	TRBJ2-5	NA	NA	TGCAGTGCCCGGCCGGAGGAGACCCAGTACTTC	CSARPEETQYF
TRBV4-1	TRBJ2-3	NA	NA	TGCGCCAGCAGCCAAGATCGGGGGATGGTGAGCACAGATACGCAGTATTTT	CASSQDRGMVSTDTQYF
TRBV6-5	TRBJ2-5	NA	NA	TGTGCCAGCAGTTCCAGGGGCGAGACCCAGTACTTC	CASSSRGETQYF
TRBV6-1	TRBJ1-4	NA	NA	TGTGCCAGCAGTAAAGCGGGGGGAAGGGGAGAAAAACTGTTTTTT	CASSKAGGRGEKLFF
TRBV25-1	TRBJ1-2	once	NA	TGTGCCAGCAGTGAATCGCCCGGCGGTGGCTACACCTTC	CASSESPGGGYTF
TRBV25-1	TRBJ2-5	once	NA	TGTGCCAGCAGTGAATGGGGGGATCGGGAGACCCAGTACTTC	CASSEWGDRETQYF
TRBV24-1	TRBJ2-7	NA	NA	TGTGCCACCAGTGACCCCTCCGGGACGGGGGACGAGCAGTACTTC	CATSDPSGTGDEQYF
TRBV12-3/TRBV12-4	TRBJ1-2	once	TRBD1	TGTGCCAGCAGTCCGGGACAGGGCTATGGCTACACCTTC	CASSPGQGYGYTF
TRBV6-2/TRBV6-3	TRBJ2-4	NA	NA	TGTGCCAGCAGCCCCAGGGGGGCGGCCAAAAACATTCAGTACTTC	CASSPRGAAKNIQYF
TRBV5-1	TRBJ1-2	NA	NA	TGCGCCAGCAGCTTCTCAGACAGGAACTATGGCTACACCTTC	CASSFSDRNYGYTF
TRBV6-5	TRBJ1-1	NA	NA	TGTGCCAGCAGTTTAGGGGTAATGAACACTGAAGCTTTCTTT	CASSLGVMNTEAFF
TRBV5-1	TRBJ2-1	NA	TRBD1	TGCGCCAGCAGCTTGGGACAGGGGTACAATGAGCAGTTCTTC	CASSLGQGYNEQFF
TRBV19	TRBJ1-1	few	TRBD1	TGTGCCAGTAGTATCAGGGGGCAAGTGGAAGCTTTCTTT	CASSIRGQVEAFF
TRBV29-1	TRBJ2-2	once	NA	TGCAGCGTCCGCGGGCGCTCGAACACCGGGGAGCTGTTTTTT	CSVRGRSNTGELFF
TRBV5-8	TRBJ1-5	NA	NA	TGTGCCAGCAGCTTGGAACCCTACCAGCCCCAGCATTTT	CASSLEPYQPQHF
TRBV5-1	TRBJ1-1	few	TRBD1	TGCGCCAGCAGCCTAACCACAGGACAGGGGACTGAAGCTTTCTTT	CASSLTTGQGTEAFF
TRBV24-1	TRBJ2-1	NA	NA	TGTGCCACCAGTGGAGGTAGCTCCTACAATGAGCAGTTCTTC	CATSGGSSYNEQFF
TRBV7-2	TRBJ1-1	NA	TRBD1	TGTGCCAGCAGCACCCCGACAGGGTGGCCCACTGAAGCTTTCTTT	CASSTPTGWPTEAFF
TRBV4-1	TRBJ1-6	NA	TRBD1	TGCGCCAGCAGCCAAGATGACCCCAGACAGGGGTACTATAATTCACCCCTCCACTTT	CASSQDDPRQGYYNSPLHF
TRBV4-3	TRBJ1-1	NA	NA	TGCGCCAGCAGCCACGTACAGGCGAACACTGAAGCTTTCTTT	CASSHVQANTEAFF
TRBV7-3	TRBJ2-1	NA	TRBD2	TGTGCCAGCAGCCGTCCCGGGACTAGCGGGGGGGCCGATGAGCAGTTCTTC	CASSRPGTSGGADEQFF
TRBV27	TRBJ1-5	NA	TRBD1	TGTGCCAGCCGGAGGGTTACAGGGGGTAGTCAGCCCCAGCATTTT	CASRRVTGGSQPQHF
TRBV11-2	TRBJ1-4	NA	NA	TGTGCCAGCAGCTTAGGAGCAGGGCGGCGTGAAAAACTGTTTTTT	CASSLGAGRREKLFF
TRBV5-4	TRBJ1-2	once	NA	TGTGCCAGCAGCCTAACAGGGTCCAACTATGGCTACACCTTC	CASSLTGSNYGYTF
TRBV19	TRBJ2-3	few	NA	TGTGCCAGTAGCCCCCAGGGGACGGATACGCAGTATTTT	CASSPQGTDTQYF
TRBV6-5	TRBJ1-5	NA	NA	TGTGCCAGCAGGGCCCCGGGGGTAGGGCAGCCCCAGCATTTT	CASRAPGVGQPQHF
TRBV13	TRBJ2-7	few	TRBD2	TGTGCCAGCAGCGCCCGACTAGCGGGGATCCGCTACGAGCAGTACTTC	CASSARLAGIRYEQYF
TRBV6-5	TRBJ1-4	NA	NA	TGTGCCAGCAGCGGAGGTCAGAATGAAAAACTGTTTTTT	CASSGGQNEKLFF
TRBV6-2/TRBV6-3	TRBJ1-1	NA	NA	TGTGCCAGCAGTTCCAGGGGTCTGAACACTGAAGCTTTCTTT	CASSSRGLNTEAFF